This TCR beta chain was profiled in a study of T cell repertoires in aging, cancer and after chemotherapy. A mixed TRB-A/B primer pool amplified rearranged TRB by multiplex touch-down PCR. TCRdb used MiXCR to reprocess the multiplex PCR reads, holding one entry per CDR3 protein. The table includes roughly 6,200 distinct CDR3 sequences, 27% detected once. Findings and caveats of the study: Across the chemotherapy interval, each cancer cohort showed higher median generation probability, suggesting thymic rebound. In cancer patients, declining TCR diversity with age involved lost richness and lost evenness.

By sample fraction, this clonotype is medium-sized. Its cognate antigen is unknown. V lost 5 bases, J lost 6 bases, and 16 bases lay in between. The germline V gene has CDR1 GTSNPN and CDR2 SVGIG (reference sequence). The CDR3 is 14 amino acids. The template was genomic DNA from peripheral blood, not RNA. The sequenced sample was blood. The chain carries TRBV30 and TRBJ2-2, with D unresolved. This TCR was recovered from a human donor in good health. CDR3 DNA: TGTGCCTGGCTCCCGCAGAACTGGGCCGGGGAGCTGTTTTTT. Amino acid sequence: CAWLPQNWAGELFF.